This TCR beta chain is from a study of a mutant IDH1 vaccine in newly diagnosed glioma. Overall study: Eight vaccinations reached patients in weeks 1, 3, 5, 7, 11, 15, 19 and 23. Treated patients had a mean age of around 40 years and a 62.5% male, roughly 40% female split.

Study-wide results and limits: There seemed to be no relation between pseudoprogression and changes in top peripheral T cell clonotypes.

Comments on this clone: Its target is unknown.

The data were produced by immunoSEQ multiplex PCR, yet TCRdb's version contains in-frame clones alone and is incomplete. The table records 25,000 to 30,000 clones, 80% to 85% of them present only once. This CDR3 has 14 amino acids. In germline, CDR1 is KGHSH, CDR2 LQKENI. V was clipped by 5 bases and J by 0 bases, with 10 bases between them. Documented time point: week 23, last vaccination. Every vaccination contained 300 ug of the mutant IDH1 20-mer peptide and was paired with topical imiquimod. The rearrangement uses TRBV18 and TRBJ1-2; a possible D gene is TRBD1 (5 bases). This receptor was identified in a woman aged 25-40 years with glioma. Specimen: PBMCs, collected from a glioma patient whose treatment included an IDH1 peptide vaccine. The CDR3 coding sequence is TGTGCCAGCTCAAGGGACGGGTCTAACTATGGCTACACCTTC. Its translation: CASSRDGSNYGYTF.